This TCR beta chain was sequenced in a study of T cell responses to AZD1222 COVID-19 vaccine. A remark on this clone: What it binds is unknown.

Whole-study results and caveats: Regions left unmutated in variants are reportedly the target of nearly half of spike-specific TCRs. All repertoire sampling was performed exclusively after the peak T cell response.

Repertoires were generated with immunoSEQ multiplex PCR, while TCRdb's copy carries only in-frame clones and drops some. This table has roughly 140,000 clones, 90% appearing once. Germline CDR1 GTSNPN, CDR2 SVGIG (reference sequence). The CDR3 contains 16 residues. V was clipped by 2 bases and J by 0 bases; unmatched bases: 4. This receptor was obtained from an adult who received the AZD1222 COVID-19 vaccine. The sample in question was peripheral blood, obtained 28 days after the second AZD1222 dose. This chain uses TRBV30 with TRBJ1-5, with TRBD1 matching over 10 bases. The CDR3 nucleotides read TGTGCCTGGAGTAGGGGGACAGGGGTTAGCAATCAGCCCCAGCATTTT. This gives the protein CAWSRGTGVSNQPQHF.